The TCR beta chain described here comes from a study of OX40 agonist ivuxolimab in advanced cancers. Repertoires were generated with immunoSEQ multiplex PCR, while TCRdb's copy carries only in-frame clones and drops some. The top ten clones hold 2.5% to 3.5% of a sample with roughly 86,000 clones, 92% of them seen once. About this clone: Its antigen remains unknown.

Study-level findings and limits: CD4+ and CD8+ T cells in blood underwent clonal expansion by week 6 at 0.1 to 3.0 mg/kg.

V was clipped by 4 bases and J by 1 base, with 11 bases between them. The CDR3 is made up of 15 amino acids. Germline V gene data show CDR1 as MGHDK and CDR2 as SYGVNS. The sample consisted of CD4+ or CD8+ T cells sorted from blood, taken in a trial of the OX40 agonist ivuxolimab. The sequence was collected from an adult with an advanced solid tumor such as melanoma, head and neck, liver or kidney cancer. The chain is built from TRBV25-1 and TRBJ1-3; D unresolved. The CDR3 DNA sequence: TGTGCCAGCAGTGCGGCAGACGGATCTGGAAACACCATATATTTT. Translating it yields CASSAADGSGNTIYF.